These 30 T cell receptor beta chains came from one sample sequenced in a study of T cell repertoires in cytomegalovirus infection. These receptors have no known antigen. From the reads, TCRdb called clonotypes with MiXCR, one entry per CDR3 protein. This sample yields a few hundred thousand distinct CDR3 sequences, of which about 39% are seen a single time; around 46% belongs to the top ten. The sample consisted of cultured PBMCs, taken from culture after CMV antigen stimulation. These receptors all come from a human donor in good health (CMV status not recorded). Some clones in this sample may be carry-over from other donors' samples.

The gene calls are TRBV5-1 and TRBJ2-5; TRBD2 aligns across 11 bases. The V gene's germline CDR1 is SGHRS and CDR2 YFSETQ. This CDR3 is built from 17 residues. V was pared by 4 bases and J by 4 bases, with 12 bases of the junction left unmatched. CDR3 bases: TGCGCCAGCAGCGGTCGACTAGCGGGGCTTCGGGGAGAGACCCAGTACTTC. Translating gives CASSGRLAGLRGETQYF.

V is TRBV28 and J is TRBJ1-2; D is unclear. Germline V gene sequence: CDR1 MDHEN, CDR2 SYDVKM. The length of the CDR3 is 12 residues. V was pared by 2 bases and J by 5 bases, with 6 bases between. CDR3 coding DNA: TGTGCCAGCAGTTTAAAGGAATATGGCTACACCTTC. Its protein is CASSLKEYGYTF.

The J gene is TRBJ2-1, the V gene TRBV6-1, with 10 bases that match TRBD2. Germline V gene data show CDR1 as MNHNS and CDR2 as SASEGT. With V trimmed by 5 bases and J by 2 bases, 9 bases remained unmatched. The CDR3 is 17 amino acids. This chain's CDR3 is CASSYQRTSGAYNEQFF. CDR3 DNA sequence: TGTGCCAGCAGTTACCAAAGGACTAGCGGAGCCTACAATGAGCAGTTCTTC.

The rearrangement uses TRBV27 and TRBJ2-7, with D possibly TRBD1 on 7 matching bases. The ends were cut back, 0 bases at V and 6 bases at J, with 12 bases in the middle. This CDR3 contains 14 residues. Germline CDR1 reads MNHEY; CDR2 reads SMNVEV (reference sequence). CDR3 nucleotide sequence: TGTGCCAGCAGTTTATCTTTCAGGGGGGTCGAGCAGTACTTC. Its translation: CASSLSFRGVEQYF.

At least ten counts were recorded for this clonotype. The chain has TRBV7-2 and TRBJ1-1; no reliable D call. Germline lookup yields CDR1 SGHTA and CDR2 FQGNSA. The length of the CDR3 is 13 residues. The V end lost 2 bases, the J end lost 1 base, and 5 bases lay between the germline ends. This CDR3 is CASSLRRNTEAFF. As DNA, the CDR3 is TGTGCCAGCAGCTTACGCAGGAACACTGAAGCTTTCTTT.

This clonotype was observed a few times. The chain uses TRBV6-1 and TRBJ2-7; no reliable D call. The germline V gene has CDR1 MNHNS and CDR2 SASEGT. The CDR3 totals 10 residues. Trimming left V 6 bases short and J 3 bases short, with 3 bases between. The CDR3 loop is CASRDYEQYF. CDR3 nucleotides: TGTGCCAGCAGGGACTACGAGCAGTACTTC.

The chain joins TRBV6-2 or TRBV6-3 to TRBJ2-1; D is uncertain. V was cut by 5 bases and J by 9 bases, with 8 bases left in between. The CDR3 length is 11 residues. CDR1 is MNHEY and CDR2 is SVGEGT in the germline V gene. The CDR3 here is CASSRLGEQFF. In nucleotides, the CDR3 is TGTGCCAGCAGTCGTCTGGGTGAGCAGTTCTTC.

This clonotype occurred a few times. This rearrangement joins TRBV6-6 to TRBJ1-6, with a weak D call TRBD1 (6 bases). Trimming took off 2 bases at V and 0 bases at J, with 20 bases between the two ends. The CDR3 is 20 amino acids. Germline V CDR1 and CDR2: MNHNY, SVGAGI (reference sequence). The CDR3 sequence: CASSYTLPGGGSSYNSPLHF. CDR3 nucleotide sequence: TGTGCCAGCAGTTACACCCTCCCTGGGGGGGGCAGCTCCTATAATTCACCCCTCCACTTT.

The rearrangement links TRBV4-1 to TRBJ2-1; D is uncertain. V lost 1 base, J lost 5 bases, and 6 bases lay in between. The V gene's germline CDR1 is MGHRA and CDR2 YSYEKL. The CDR3 runs 13 residues. The CDR3 loop is CASSQGLHNEQFF. The CDR3, as DNA: TGCGCCAGCAGCCAAGGACTCCACAATGAGCAGTTCTTC.

As regards this clonotype: One junction end disagrees with the germline gene, perhaps due to a read error. This chain uses TRBV4-1 with TRBJ2-7; 8 bases match TRBD2. Per germline, CDR1 MGHRA and CDR2 YSYEKL. This CDR3 has 15 amino acids. DNA for the CDR3: TGTGCCAGCAGCCAAGTTCCGGGAGGGTCCTACGAGCAGTACTTC. As protein: CASSQVPGGSYEQYF.

This chain joins TRBV6-6 and TRBJ2-7, with TRBD1 identical over 9 bases. The CDR3 consists of 15 residues. With V trimmed by 4 bases and J by 5 bases, 9 bases remained unmatched. Germline V CDR1 and CDR2: MNHNY, SVGAGI (reference sequence). As DNA, the CDR3 is TGTGCCAGCAGTTCAATCCGGGACAGGGCCAACGAGCAGTACTTC. It encodes CASSSIRDRANEQYF.

The V gene is TRBV11-2, the J gene TRBJ1-2; D remains ambiguous. Germline assignment: CDR1 SGHAT and CDR2 FQNNGV. Trimming cost V 5 bases and J 5 bases, with 12 bases left between them. The CDR3 spans 13 residues. CDR3 nucleotide sequence: TGTGCCAGCAGCCCGTGGGCGGAATATGGCTACACCTTC. This translates into CASSPWAEYGYTF.

At least ten counts were recorded for this clonotype. V usage is TRBV7-8 and J usage is TRBJ1-6; 7 bases fit TRBD1. The V segment lost 1 base and the J segment 8 bases; nucleotides outside the gene matches: 8. The length of the CDR3 is 16 residues. Germline CDR1 is SGHVS and CDR2 is FQNEAQ. This CDR3 is CASSLETQGVYSPLHF. DNA for the CDR3: TGTGCCAGCAGCTTAGAAACCCAGGGGGTATATTCACCCCTCCACTTT.

This rearrangement joins TRBV5-5 to TRBJ2-3, with TRBD2 matching 11 bases. This CDR3 is built from 16 residues. With 2 bases clipped from V and 4 bases from J, the junction kept 6 bases outside the gene matches. The V gene's germline CDR1 is SGHKS and CDR2 YYEKEE (reference sequence). DNA of the CDR3: TGTGCCAGCAGCTTAAATAGCGGGGGGGCTGCAGATACGCAGTATTTT. This gives the protein CASSLNSGGAADTQYF.

In this sample, this clonotype turned up a few times. The V gene is TRBV7-2, the J gene TRBJ1-2; perhaps TRBD1 as D (5 bases). The germline CDR1 and CDR2 sequences are SGHTA and FQGNSA. The CDR3 has 13 amino acids. Trimming took off 6 bases at V and 8 bases at J, with 16 bases between the two ends. The CDR3 bases are TGTGCCAGCAGTTTTGACAGAGCACGGGGCTACACCTTC. Its translation is CASSFDRARGYTF.

This clonotype has more than one count but fewer than ten. The chain couples TRBV12-5 to TRBJ1-3; D gene ambiguous. Germline-derived CDR1 and CDR2 are LGHNT and FRNRAP. This CDR3 contains 15 residues. Trimming cost V 1 base and J 0 bases, with 7 bases left between them. The CDR3 DNA is TGTGCTAGTGGTTTGGACCAGAGCTCTGGAAACACCATATATTTT. Its translation is CASGLDQSSGNTIYF.

There are a few counts of this clonotype. J is TRBJ1-2 and V is TRBV11-2; 8 bases are a match to TRBD1. The length of the CDR3 is 14 residues. V trimming: 6 bases; J trimming: 8 bases; junction bases outside the gene matches: 11. CDR1 and CDR2 from the germline V gene are SGHAT and FQNNGV. The CDR3 loop is CASRGPGTGDGYTF. The CDR3, as DNA: TGTGCCAGCAGGGGACCAGGGACAGGTGACGGCTACACCTTC.

This clonotype was recorded many times. The gene calls are TRBV11-2 and TRBJ2-7, with D hard to call. The CDR3 is 14 residues long. Germline loops: CDR1 SGHAT, CDR2 FQNNGV. V lost 0 bases to trimming and J lost 5 bases, with 11 bases between them. The CDR3 DNA reads as TGTGCCAGCAGCTTAGATAATTGGCTACACGAGCAGTACTTC. As protein: CASSLDNWLHEQYF.

J is TRBJ2-1 and V is TRBV7-2, with a possible D match to TRBD2 (6 bases). The CDR3 is 15 residues long. The V gene's germline CDR1 is SGHTA and CDR2 FQGNSA. The V gene lost 5 bases and the J gene lost 3 bases, with 14 bases spanning the gap. The CDR3 reads CASSVLGGGYNEQFF. The CDR3, as DNA: TGTGCCAGCAGCGTTCTTGGGGGAGGCTACAATGAGCAGTTCTTC. The entire variable domain, with the rest obtained from reference TRBV7-2 and TRBJ2-1, is as follows: GAGVSQSPSNKVTEKGKDVELRCDPISGHTALYWYRQSLGQGLEFLIYFQGNSAPDKSGLPSDRFSAERTGGSVSTLTIQRTQQEDSAVYLCASSVLGGGYNEQFFGPGTRLTVL.

The chain uses TRBV4-2 and TRBJ2-7; the D gene is possibly TRBD2 (5 bases). Per germline, CDR1 LGHNA and CDR2 YNFKEQ. Between the trimmed V and J ends, which lost 0 bases and 7 bases, there was a span of 7 bases. CDR3 size: 12 residues. In nucleotides, the CDR3 is TGTGCCAGCAGCCAAGATGGGAGAGAGCAGTACTTC. Amino acid sequence: CASSQDGREQYF.

In DNA form, the CDR3 reads TGTGCCAGCAGCCCCGAGGGGGTCCCTTCCTACGAGCAGTACTTC. This sequence encodes CASSPEGVPSYEQYF. The chain links TRBV7-4 to TRBJ2-7; perhaps TRBD1 as D (6 bases). The V and J ends lost 5 bases and 1 base respectively, with 15 bases between them. CDR3 length: 15 amino acids. The germline V gene encodes CDR1 SGHVT and CDR2 SQSDAQ.

This clonotype turned up a few times. The V gene is TRBV7-8, the J gene TRBJ2-5; 8 positions agree with TRBD2. CDR1 is SGHVS, CDR2 FQNEAQ, per germline. The J segment lost 2 bases and the V segment lost 10 bases, leaving 12 bases of the junction unmatched. The CDR3 runs to 15 residues. CDR3 protein: CATKARRGRQETQYF. CDR3 nucleotide sequence: TGTGCCACCAAGGCCCGACGCGGGAGGCAAGAGACCCAGTACTTC.

V usage is TRBV5-6 and J usage is TRBJ2-7; D is undetermined. From germline, CDR1 is SGHDT and CDR2 YYEEEE. The ends were cut back, 0 bases at V and 6 bases at J, with 10 bases in the middle. The CDR3 contains 13 residues. CDR3 coding DNA: TGTGCCAGCAGCTTGGGTCGTCTGGGCGAGCAGTACTTC. Its translation: CASSLGRLGEQYF.

The CDR3 is CASTSRQADVGKLFF. The CDR3 DNA reads TGTGCCAGCACCTCCCGGCAGGCAGATGTAGGAAAACTGTTTTTT. The gene calls are TRBV6-6 and TRBJ1-4; D unresolved. Germline CDR1 and CDR2: MNHNY and SVGAGI (reference sequence). The CDR3 covers 15 residues. Between the trimmed V and J ends, which lost 7 bases and 10 bases, there was a span of 22 bases.

This chain uses TRBV6-1 with TRBJ2-5, with D maybe TRBD1 (6 bases). With 6 bases removed from V and 7 bases from J, the gap between germline ends came to 15 bases. Per germline, CDR1 MNHNS and CDR2 SASEGT. The CDR3 is 13 amino acids. DNA of the CDR3: TGTGCCAGCAGATCCGACCGAGGGGGGACCCAGTACTTC. As protein: CASRSDRGGTQYF.

This chain connects TRBV12-3 or TRBV12-4 to TRBJ1-4; 7 nucleotides line up with TRBD1. The CDR3 runs 11 residues. Germline trimming cut 8 bases from V and 12 bases from J; bases unmatched to any gene: 6. CDR3 bases: TGTGCCAGCCTGGGGGGGACAGAACTGTTTTTT. It specifies CASLGGTELFF.

The chain couples TRBV5-1 to TRBJ2-2, with 11 bases fitting TRBD2. Germline-derived CDR1 and CDR2 are SGHRS and YFSETQ. CDR3 length equals 16 residues. With 4 bases clipped from V and 5 bases from J, the junction kept 7 bases outside the gene matches. The CDR3, as DNA: TGCGCCAGCAGCCCCCAGGGACTAGCGGATACCGGGGAGCTGTTTTTT. Translated: CASSPQGLADTGELFF.

V gene TRBV7-2 combines with J gene TRBJ2-3; D is uncertain. Looked up from germline, CDR1 is SGHTA and CDR2 is FQGNSA. The CDR3 is 13 amino acids. V was clipped by 1 base and J by 4 bases, with 6 bases between them. The CDR3 bases are TGTGCCAGCAGCTTAGAGTGGGCAGATACGCAGTATTTT. Residues: CASSLEWADTQYF.

This clonotype has just a few counts. The CDR3, as DNA: TGTGCCAGCTCGCCCGATTTCTACGAGCAGTACTTC. The encoded protein is CASSPDFYEQYF. V usage is TRBV7-3 and J usage is TRBJ2-7; D unresolved. The CDR3 spans 12 residues. The germline gives CDR1 SGHTA, CDR2 FQGTGA. Trimming stripped 8 bases from V and 3 bases from J, with 11 bases between.

This clonotype was observed many times. The gene calls are TRBV7-2 and TRBJ2-6; TRBD2 is a possible D gene (5 bases). Deletions cut 5 bases from V and 4 bases from J, with 12 bases between. The CDR3 runs 15 residues. Germline V gene data show CDR1 as SGHTA and CDR2 as FQGNSA. CDR3 amino acids: CASSKTRAGANVLTF. DNA for the CDR3: TGTGCCAGCAGCAAAACTAGAGCCGGGGCCAACGTCCTGACTTTC.